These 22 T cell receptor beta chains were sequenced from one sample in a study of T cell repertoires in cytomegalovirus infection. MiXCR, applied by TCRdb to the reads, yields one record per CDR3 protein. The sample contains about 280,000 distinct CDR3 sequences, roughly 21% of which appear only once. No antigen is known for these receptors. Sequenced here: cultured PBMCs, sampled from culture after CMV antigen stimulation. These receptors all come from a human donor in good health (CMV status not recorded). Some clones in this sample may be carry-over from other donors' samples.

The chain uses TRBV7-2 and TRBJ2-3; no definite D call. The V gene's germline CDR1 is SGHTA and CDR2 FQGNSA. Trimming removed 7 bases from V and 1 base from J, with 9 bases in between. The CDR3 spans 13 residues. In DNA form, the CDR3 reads TGTGCCAGCAATCTTAGGGGCACAGATACGCAGTATTTT. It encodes CASNLRGTDTQYF.

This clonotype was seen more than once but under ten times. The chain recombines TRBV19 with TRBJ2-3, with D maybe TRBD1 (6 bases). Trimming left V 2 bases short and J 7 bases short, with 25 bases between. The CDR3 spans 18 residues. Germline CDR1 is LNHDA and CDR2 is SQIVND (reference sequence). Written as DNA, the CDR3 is TGTGCCAGTAGTATATCGGTTATAAGCTCAGGGGACGGAAATACGCAGTATTTT. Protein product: CASSISVISSGDGNTQYF.

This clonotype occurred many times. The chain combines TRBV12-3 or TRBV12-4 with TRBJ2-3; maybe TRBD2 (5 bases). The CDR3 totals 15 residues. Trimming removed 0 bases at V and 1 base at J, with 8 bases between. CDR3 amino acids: CASSLALGGTDTQYF. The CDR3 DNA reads TGTGCCAGCAGTTTAGCGCTCGGGGGCACAGATACGCAGTATTTT.

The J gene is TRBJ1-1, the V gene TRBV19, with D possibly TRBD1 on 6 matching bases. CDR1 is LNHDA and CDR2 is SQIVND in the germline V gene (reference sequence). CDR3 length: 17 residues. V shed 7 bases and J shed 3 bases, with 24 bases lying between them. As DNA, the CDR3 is TGTGCCAGTACCTTCGGACAGTTTCGAAGAGGGGACACTGAAGCTTTCTTT. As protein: CASTFGQFRRGDTEAFF. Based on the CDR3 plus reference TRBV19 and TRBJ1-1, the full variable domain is DGGITQSPKYLFRKEGQNVTLSCEQNLNHDAMYWYRQDPGQGLRLIYYSQIVNDFQKGDIAEGYSVSREKKESFPLTVTSAQKNPTAFYLCASTFGQFRRGDTEAFFGQGTRLTVV.

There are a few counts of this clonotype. CDR3 in DNA: TGTGCCAGCAGCCCCGTCAACTCTGGAAACACCATATATTTT. Its protein product is CASSPVNSGNTIYF. The chain combines TRBV11-2 with TRBJ1-3, with D unclear. Per the germline V gene, CDR1 is SGHAT and CDR2 is FQNNGV. The CDR3 is 14 amino acids. The ends were cut back, 5 bases at V and 0 bases at J, with 8 bases in the middle. Full variable domain (rest looked up from reference TRBV11-2 and TRBJ1-3): EAGVAQSPRYKIIEKRQSVAFWCNPISGHATLYWYQQILGQGPKLLIQFQNNGVVDDSQLPKDRFSAERLKGVDSTLKIQPAKLEDSAVYLCASSPVNSGNTIYFGEGSWLTVV.

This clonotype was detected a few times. The CDR3 nucleotides read TGTGCCAGCAGACGGGGTGGGGGTGGCACAGATACGCAGTATTTT. Protein sequence: CASRRGGGGTDTQYF. The V gene is TRBV6-1, the J gene TRBJ2-3, with D perhaps TRBD1 or TRBD2 (5 bases each). Germline V CDR1 and CDR2: MNHNS, SASEGT. The CDR3 totals 15 residues. The V end was cut by 6 bases, the J end by 1 base, with 14 bases between.

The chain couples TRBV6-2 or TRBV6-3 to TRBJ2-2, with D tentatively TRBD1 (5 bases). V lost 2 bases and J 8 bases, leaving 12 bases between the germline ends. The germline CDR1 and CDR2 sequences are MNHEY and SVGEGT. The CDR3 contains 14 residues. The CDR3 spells CASSYTDRAGELFF. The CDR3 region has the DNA TGTGCCAGCAGTTACACCGACAGAGCTGGGGAGCTGTTTTTT.

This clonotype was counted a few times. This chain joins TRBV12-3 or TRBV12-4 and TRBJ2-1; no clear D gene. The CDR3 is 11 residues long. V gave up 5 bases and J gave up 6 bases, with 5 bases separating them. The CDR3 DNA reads TGTGCCAGCAGTCCTACCAATGAGCAGTTCTTC. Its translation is CASSPTNEQFF.

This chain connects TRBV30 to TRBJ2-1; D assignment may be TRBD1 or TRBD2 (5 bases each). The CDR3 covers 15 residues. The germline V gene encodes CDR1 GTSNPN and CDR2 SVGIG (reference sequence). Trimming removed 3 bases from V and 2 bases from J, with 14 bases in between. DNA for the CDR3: TGTGCCTGGAGGGTGGGGGAAGGGCCCTACAATGAGCAGTTCTTC. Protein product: CAWRVGEGPYNEQFF. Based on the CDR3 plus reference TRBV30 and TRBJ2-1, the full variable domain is SQTIHQWPATLVQPVGSPLSLECTVEGTSNPNLYWYRQAAGRGLQLLFYSVGIGQISSEVPQNLSASRPQDRQFILSSKKLLLSDSGFYLCAWRVGEGPYNEQFFGPGTRLTVL.

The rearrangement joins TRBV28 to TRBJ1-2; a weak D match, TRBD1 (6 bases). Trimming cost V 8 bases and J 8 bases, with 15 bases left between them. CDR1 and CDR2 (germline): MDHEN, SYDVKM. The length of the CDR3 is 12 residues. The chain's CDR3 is CASCLQGGGYTF. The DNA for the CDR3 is TGTGCCAGCTGTCTACAGGGAGGAGGCTACACCTTC.

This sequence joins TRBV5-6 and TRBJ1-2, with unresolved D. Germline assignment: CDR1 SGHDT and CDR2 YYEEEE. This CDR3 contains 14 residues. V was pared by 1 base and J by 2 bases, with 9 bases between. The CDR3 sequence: CASSLTANNYGYTF. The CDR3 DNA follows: TGTGCCAGCAGCTTGACCGCGAACAACTATGGCTACACCTTC.

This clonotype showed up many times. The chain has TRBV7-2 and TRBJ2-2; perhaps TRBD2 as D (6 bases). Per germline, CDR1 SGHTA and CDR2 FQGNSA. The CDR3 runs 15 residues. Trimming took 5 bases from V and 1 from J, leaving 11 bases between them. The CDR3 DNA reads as TGTGCCAGCAGCACCGGGGACTGGAACACCGGGGAGCTGTTTTTT. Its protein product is CASSTGDWNTGELFF.

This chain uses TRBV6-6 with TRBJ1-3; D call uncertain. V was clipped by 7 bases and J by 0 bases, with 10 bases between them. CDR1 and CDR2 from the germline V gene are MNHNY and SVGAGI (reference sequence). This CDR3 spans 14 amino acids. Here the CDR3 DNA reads TGTGCCAGCAAGGGCAGTAGCTCTGGAAACACCATATATTTT. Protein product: CASKGSSSGNTIYF.

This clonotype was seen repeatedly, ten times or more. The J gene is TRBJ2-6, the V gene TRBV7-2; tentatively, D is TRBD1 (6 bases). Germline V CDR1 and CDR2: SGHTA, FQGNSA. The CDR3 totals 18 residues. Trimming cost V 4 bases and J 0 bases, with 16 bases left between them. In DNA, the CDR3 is TGTGCCAGCAGCTCCAGCCTAGGACAGCTCTCTGGGGCCAACGTCCTGACTTTC. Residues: CASSSSLGQLSGANVLTF.

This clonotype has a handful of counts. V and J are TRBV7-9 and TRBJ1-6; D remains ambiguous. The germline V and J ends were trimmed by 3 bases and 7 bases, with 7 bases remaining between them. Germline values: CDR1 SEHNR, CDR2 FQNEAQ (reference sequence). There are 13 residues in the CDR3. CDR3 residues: CASSFELNSPLHF. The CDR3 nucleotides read TGTGCCAGCAGCTTCGAGCTCAATTCACCCCTCCACTTT.

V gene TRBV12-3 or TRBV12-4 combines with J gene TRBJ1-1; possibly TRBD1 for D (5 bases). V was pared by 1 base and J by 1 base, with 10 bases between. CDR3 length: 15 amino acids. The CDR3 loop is CASSLVWQGNTEAFF. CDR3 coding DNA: TGTGCCAGCAGTTTAGTCTGGCAGGGGAACACTGAAGCTTTCTTT.

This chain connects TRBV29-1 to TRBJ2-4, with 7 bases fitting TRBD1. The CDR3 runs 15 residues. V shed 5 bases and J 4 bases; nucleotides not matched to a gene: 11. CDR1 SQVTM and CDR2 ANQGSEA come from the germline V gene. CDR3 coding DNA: TGCAGCGTTTGGTTGGGGTCGACAGGGAAAAACATTCAGTACTTC. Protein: CSVWLGSTGKNIQYF.

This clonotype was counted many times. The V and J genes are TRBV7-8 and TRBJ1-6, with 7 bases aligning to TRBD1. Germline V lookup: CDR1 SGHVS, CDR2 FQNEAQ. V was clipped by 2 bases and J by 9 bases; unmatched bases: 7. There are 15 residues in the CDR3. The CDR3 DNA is TGTGCCAGCAGCTTACGACAGGGTTGGGGTTCACCCCTCCACTTT. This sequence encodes CASSLRQGWGSPLHF.

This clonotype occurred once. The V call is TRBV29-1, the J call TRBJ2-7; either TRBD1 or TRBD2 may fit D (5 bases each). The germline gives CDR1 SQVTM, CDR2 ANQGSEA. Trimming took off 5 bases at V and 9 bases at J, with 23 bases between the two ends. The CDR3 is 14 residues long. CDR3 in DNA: TGCAGCGTTCCTTCGCCAGGCAGGGACCTCGCGCAGTACTTC. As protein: CSVPSPGRDLAQYF.

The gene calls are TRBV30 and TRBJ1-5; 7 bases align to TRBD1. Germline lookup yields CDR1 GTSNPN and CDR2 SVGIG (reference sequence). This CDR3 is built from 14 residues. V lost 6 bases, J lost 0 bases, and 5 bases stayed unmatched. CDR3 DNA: TGTGCCTGCACGACAGGGAATAGCAATCAGCCCCAGCATTTT. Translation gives CACTTGNSNQPQHF.

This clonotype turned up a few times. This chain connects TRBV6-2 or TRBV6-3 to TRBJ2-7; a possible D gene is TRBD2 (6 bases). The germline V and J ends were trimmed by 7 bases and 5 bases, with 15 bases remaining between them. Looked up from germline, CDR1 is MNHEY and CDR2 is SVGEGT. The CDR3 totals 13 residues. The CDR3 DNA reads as TGTGCCAGCATCCGACTCGGGGGAGACGAGCAGTACTTC. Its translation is CASIRLGGDEQYF.

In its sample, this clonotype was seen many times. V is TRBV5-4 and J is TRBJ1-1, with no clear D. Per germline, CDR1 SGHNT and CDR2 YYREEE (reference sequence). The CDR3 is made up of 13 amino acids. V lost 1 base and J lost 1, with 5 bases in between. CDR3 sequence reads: CASSLIGNTEAFF. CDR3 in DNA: TGTGCCAGCAGCTTGATCGGGAACACTGAAGCTTTCTTT.